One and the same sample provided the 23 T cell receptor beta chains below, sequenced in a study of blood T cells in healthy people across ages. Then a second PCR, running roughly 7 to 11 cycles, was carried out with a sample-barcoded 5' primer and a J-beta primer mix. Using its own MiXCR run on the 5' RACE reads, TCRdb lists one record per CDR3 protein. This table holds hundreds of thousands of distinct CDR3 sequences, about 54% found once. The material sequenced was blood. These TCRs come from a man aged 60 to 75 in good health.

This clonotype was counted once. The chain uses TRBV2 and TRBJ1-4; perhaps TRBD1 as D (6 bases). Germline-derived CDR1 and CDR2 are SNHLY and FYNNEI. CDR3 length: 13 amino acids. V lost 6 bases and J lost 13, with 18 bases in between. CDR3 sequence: CASRATGSGLLFF. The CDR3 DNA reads TGTGCCAGCAGAGCTACAGGGTCCGGGCTACTGTTTTTT.

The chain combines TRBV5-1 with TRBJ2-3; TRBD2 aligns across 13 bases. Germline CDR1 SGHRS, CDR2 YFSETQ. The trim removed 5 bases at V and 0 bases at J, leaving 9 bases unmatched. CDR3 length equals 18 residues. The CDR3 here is CASSWTSGGLSSTDTQYF. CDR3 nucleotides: TGCGCCAGCAGTTGGACTAGCGGGGGACTTTCTAGCACAGATACGCAGTATTTT.

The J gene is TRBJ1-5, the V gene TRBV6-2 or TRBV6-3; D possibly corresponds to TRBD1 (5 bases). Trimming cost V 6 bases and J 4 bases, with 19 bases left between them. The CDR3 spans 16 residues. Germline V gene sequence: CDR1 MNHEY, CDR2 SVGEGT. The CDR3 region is CASRFSGSSRNQPQHF. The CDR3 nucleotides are TGTGCCAGCAGATTCTCAGGGAGTAGTAGGAATCAGCCCCAGCATTTT.

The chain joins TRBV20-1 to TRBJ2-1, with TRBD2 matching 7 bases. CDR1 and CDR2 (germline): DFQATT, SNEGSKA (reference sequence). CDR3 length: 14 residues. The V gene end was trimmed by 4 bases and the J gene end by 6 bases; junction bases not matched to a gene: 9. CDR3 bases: TGCAGTGCTAAGGCTGGGAGGGGCATCAATGAGCAGTTCTTC. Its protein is CSAKAGRGINEQFF.

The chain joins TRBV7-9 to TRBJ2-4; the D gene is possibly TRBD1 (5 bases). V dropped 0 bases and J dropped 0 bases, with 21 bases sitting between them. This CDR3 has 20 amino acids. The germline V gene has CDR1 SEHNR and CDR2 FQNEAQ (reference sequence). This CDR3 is CASSLAPDGATVSAKNIQYF. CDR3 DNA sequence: TGTGCCAGCAGCTTAGCGCCGGATGGGGCGACAGTCTCAGCCAAAAACATTCAGTACTTC.

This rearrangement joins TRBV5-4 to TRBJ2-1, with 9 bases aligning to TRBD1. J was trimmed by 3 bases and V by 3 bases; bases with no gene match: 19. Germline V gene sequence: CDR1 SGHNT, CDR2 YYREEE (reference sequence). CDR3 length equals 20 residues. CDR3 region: CASSSHRDRVARRVYNEQFF. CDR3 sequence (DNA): TGTGCCAGCAGCTCCCATCGGGACAGGGTTGCAAGGCGTGTCTACAATGAGCAGTTCTTC. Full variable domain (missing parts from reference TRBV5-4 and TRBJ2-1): ETGVTQSPTHLIKTRGQQVTLRCSSQSGHNTVSWYQQALGQGPQFIFQYYREEENGRGNFPPRFSGLQFPNYSSELNVNALELDDSALYLCASSSHRDRVARRVYNEQFFGPGTRLTVL.

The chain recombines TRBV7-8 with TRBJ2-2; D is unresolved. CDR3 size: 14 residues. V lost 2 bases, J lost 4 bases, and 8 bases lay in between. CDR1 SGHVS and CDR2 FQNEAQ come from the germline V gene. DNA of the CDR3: TGTGCCAGCAGCTTAAAGCGTAGCACCGGGGAGCTGTTTTTT. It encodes CASSLKRSTGELFF.

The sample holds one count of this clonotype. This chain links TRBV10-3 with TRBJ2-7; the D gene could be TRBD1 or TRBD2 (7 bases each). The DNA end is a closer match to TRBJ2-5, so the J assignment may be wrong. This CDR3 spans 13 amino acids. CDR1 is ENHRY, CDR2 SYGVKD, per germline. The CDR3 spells CAISDREGETQYF. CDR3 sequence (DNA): TGTGCCATCAGCGACAGGGAGGGGGAGACCCAGTACTTC.

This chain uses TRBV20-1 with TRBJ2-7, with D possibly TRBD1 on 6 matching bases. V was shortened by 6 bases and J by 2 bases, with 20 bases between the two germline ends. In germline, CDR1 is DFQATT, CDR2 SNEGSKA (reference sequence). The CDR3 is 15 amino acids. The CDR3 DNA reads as TGCAGTGCCGCCCAGGTCCAGGGGAATCCCTACGAGCAGTACTTC. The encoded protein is CSAAQVQGNPYEQYF.

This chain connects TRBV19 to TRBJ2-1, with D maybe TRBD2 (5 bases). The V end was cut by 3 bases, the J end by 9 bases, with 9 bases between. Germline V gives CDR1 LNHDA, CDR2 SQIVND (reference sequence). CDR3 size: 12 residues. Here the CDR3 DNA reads TGTGCCAGTAGTATGAGGGTAACTGAGCAGTTCTTC. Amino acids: CASSMRVTEQFF.

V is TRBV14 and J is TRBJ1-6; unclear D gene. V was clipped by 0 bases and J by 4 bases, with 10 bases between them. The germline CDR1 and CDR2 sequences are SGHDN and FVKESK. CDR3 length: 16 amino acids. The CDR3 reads CASSQDVGRYNSPLHF. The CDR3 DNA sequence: TGTGCCAGCAGCCAAGATGTGGGTCGGTATAATTCACCCCTCCACTTT.

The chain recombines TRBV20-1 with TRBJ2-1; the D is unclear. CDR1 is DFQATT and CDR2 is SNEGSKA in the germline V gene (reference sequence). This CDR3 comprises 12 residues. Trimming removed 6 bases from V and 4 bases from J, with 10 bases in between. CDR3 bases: TGCAGTGCCGCCGTCCCTTACAATGAGCAGTTCTTC. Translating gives CSAAVPYNEQFF.

CDR3 DNA: TGCGCCAGCAGCCCCCTCGGACTAGCGGGGGGTGGGGAGACCCAGTACTTC. Its protein is CASSPLGLAGGGETQYF. The rearrangement links TRBV5-1 to TRBJ2-4; 14 nucleotides match TRBD2. The end of the DNA is better explained by TRBJ2-5, so the J call may be wrong. Germline V gives CDR1 SGHRS, CDR2 YFSETQ. This CDR3 has 17 amino acids.

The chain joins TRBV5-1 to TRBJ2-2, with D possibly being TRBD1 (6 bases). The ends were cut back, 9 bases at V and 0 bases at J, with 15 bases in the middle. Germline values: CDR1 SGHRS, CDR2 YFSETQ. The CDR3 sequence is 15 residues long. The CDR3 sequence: CATATGTTNTGELFF. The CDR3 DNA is TGCGCCACTGCAACCGGGACAACGAACACCGGGGAGCTGTTTTTT.

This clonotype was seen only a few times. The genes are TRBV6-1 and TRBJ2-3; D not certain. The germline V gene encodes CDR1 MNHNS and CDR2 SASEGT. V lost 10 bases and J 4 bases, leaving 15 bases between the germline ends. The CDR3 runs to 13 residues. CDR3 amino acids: CAIGGRSSDTQYF. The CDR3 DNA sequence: TGTGCCATAGGTGGAAGATCATCAGATACGCAGTATTTT.

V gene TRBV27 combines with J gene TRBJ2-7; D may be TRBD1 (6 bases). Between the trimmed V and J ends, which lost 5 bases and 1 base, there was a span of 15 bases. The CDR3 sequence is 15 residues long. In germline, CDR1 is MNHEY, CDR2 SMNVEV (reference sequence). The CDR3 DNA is TGTGCCAGCAGTCCCCGCAGGGGTACTTCCTACGAGCAGTACTTC. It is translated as CASSPRRGTSYEQYF.

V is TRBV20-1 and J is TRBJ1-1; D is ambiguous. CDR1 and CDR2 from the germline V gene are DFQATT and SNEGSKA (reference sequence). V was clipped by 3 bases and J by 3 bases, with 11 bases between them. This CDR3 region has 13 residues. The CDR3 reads CSASSGVDTEAFF. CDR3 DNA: TGCAGTGCTAGTTCTGGGGTGGACACTGAAGCTTTCTTT.

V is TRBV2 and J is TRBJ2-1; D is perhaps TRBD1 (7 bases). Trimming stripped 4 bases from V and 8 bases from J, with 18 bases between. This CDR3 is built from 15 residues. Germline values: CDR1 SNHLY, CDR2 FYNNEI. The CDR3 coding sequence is TGTGCCAGCAGTGTAGGGCAGGGGGGCCATGATGAGCAGTTCTTC. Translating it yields CASSVGQGGHDEQFF.

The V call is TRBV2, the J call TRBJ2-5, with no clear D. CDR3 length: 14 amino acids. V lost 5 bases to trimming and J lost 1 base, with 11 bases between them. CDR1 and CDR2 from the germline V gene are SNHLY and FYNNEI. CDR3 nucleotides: TGTGCCAGCAGTAGGGCACAGCCCCAAGAGACCCAGTACTTC. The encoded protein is CASSRAQPQETQYF.

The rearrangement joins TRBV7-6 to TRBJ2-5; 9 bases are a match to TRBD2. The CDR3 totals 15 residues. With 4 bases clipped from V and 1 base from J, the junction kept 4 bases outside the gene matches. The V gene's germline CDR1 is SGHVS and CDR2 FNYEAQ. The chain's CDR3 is CASSSPRGGQETQYF. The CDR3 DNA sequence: TGTGCCAGCAGCTCACCGCGGGGGGGCCAAGAGACCCAGTACTTC.

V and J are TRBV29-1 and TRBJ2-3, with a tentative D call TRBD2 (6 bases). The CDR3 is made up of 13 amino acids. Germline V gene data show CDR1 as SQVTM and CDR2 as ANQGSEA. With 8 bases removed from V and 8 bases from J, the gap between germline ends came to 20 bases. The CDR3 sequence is CSRAEGGLGTQYF. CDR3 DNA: TGCAGCAGAGCGGAGGGAGGCCTAGGTACGCAGTATTTT.

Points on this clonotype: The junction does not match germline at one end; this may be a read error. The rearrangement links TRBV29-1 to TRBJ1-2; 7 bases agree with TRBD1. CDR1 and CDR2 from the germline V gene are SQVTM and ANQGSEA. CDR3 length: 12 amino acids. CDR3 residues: CSVRDSAYSYTF. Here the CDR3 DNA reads TGCAGCGTCCGGGACAGCGCCTATAGCTACACCTTC.

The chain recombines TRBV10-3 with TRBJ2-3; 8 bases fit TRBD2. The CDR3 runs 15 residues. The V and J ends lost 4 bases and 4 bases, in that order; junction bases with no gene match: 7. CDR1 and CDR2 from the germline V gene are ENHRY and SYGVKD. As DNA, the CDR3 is TGTGCCATCAGTGGTACGGGGGGGAGTGCAGATACGCAGTATTTT. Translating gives CAISGTGGSADTQYF.